The 30 T cell receptor beta chains listed next were all sequenced from one sample in a study of cytomegalovirus exposure and HLA in healthy donors. It was with 60 Vbeta and 13 Jbeta primers that the PCR ran. TCRdb keeps only in-frame clones here, not all; method: immunoSEQ multiplex PCR. The repertoire holds more than 85,000 clones, with 76% as singletons. The sequenced sample was PBMCs. Receptor source: a man aged 40-49 years in good health and CMV-seronegative.

This clone was detected a few times. Other DNA sequences in the sample encode the same CDR3. The chain employs TRBV6-5 and TRBJ1-5, with 9 positions matching TRBD1. Trimming at V came to 5 bases and at J to 4 bases, leaving 6 bases not matched to a gene. Germline V gene data show CDR1 as MNHEY and CDR2 as SVGAGI. This CDR3 comprises 15 residues. The CDR3 DNA follows: TGTGCCAGCAGTGACTACAGGGGGCTTAATCAGCCCCAGCATTTT. Translation: CASSDYRGLNQPQHF.

The chain has TRBV18 and TRBJ1-1; perhaps TRBD1 as D (5 bases). In germline, CDR1 is KGHSH, CDR2 LQKENI. Trimming stripped 0 bases from V and 7 bases from J, with 15 bases between. The CDR3 is 15 amino acids. CDR3 sequence: CASSPPVLGRSEAFF. The CDR3 DNA follows: TGTGCCAGCTCACCACCGGTTTTGGGGCGGAGTGAAGCTTTCTTT.

The chain joins TRBV29-1 to TRBJ2-3, with 8 bases lining up with TRBD2. Germline CDR1 and CDR2: SQVTM and ANQGSEA. The CDR3 loop spans 14 amino acids. After removal of 6 bases from V and 5 bases from J, the junction contained 10 bases not matched to a gene. CDR3 region: CSVSLAGGGDTQYF. For the CDR3, the DNA is TGCAGCGTCTCTCTTGCGGGGGGAGGAGATACGCAGTATTTT.

In DNA form, the CDR3 reads TGTGCCAGCTCGAAGACCGGGACTAGCGGGGGCCCAAGCACAGATACGCAGTATTTT. Protein: CASSKTGTSGGPSTDTQYF. J is TRBJ2-3 and V is TRBV11-3, with 14 bases fitting TRBD2. Losses at the gene ends were 8 bases for V and 0 bases for J; bases not matched to a gene: 13. The CDR3 is made up of 19 amino acids. From germline, CDR1 is SGHNT and CDR2 YENEEA.

CDR3 DNA: TGCGCCAGTACGGGCAGGGGGCCCCAAGAGACCCAGTACTTC. This codes for CASTGRGPQETQYF. V gene TRBV5-1 combines with J gene TRBJ2-5; 8 bases line up with TRBD1. CDR3 size: 14 residues. The V gene end was trimmed by 8 bases and the J gene end by 1 base; junction bases not matched to a gene: 7. From germline, CDR1 is SGHRS and CDR2 YFSETQ. The variable domain in full, completed from reference TRBV5-1 and TRBJ2-5, reads KAGVTQTPRYLIKTRGQQVTLSCSPISGHRSVSWYQQTPGQGLQFLFEYFSETQRNKGNFPGRFSGRQFSNSRSEMNVSTLELGDSALYLCASTGRGPQETQYFGPGTRLLVL.

V usage is TRBV6-5 and J usage is TRBJ2-7, with 10 bases aligning to TRBD2. The CDR3 consists of 14 residues. Per germline, CDR1 MNHEY and CDR2 SVGAGI. V lost 6 bases to trimming and J lost 1 base; unmatched junction nucleotides: 3. The CDR3 sequence: CASRAAGGSYEQYF. DNA of the CDR3: TGTGCCAGCAGAGCAGCGGGGGGGTCCTACGAGCAGTACTTC.

The rearrangement uses TRBV29-1 and TRBJ2-3; TRBD2 agrees at 12 bases. The CDR3 extends over 17 amino acids. Germline CDR1 reads SQVTM; CDR2 reads ANQGSEA. The trim removed 1 base at V and 2 bases at J, leaving 7 bases unmatched. CDR3 DNA sequence: TGCAGCGTTGAAGGGCTAGCGGGGGGGACCTACACAGATACGCAGTATTTT. Protein sequence: CSVEGLAGGTYTDTQYF.

As to this clone: A junction boundary mismatches the germline segment, possibly from a read error. The chain combines TRBV7-9 with TRBJ1-2; possibly TRBD1 for D (6 bases). The CDR3 is 12 residues long. Germline CDR1 and CDR2: SEHNR and FQNEAQ (reference sequence). The CDR3 is CSSSPGDYGYTF. The CDR3 DNA follows: TGTTCCAGCAGCCCAGGGGACTATGGCTACACCTTC.

The V and J genes are TRBV28 and TRBJ2-7; D is perhaps TRBD1 (6 bases). The CDR3 runs to 15 residues. Trimming pared 5 bases from V and 4 bases from J, leaving 18 bases between. Germline V CDR1 and CDR2: MDHEN, SYDVKM. The CDR3 is CASSKQGAGYYEQYF. Written as DNA, the CDR3 is TGTGCCAGCAGTAAACAGGGCGCAGGGTATTACGAGCAGTACTTC.

The J gene is TRBJ1-2, the V gene TRBV18; 9 nucleotides agree with TRBD1. The trim removed 3 bases at V and 3 bases at J, leaving 5 bases unmatched. Germline CDR1 reads KGHSH; CDR2 reads LQKENI. The CDR3 loop spans 15 amino acids. CDR3: CASSPLGQGDYGYTF. The CDR3 coding sequence is TGTGCCAGCTCACCGTTGGGACAGGGAGACTATGGCTACACCTTC.

The chain carries TRBV5-1 and TRBJ1-2; TRBD1 matches at 7 bases. CDR3 length: 13 amino acids. CDR1 is SGHRS and CDR2 is YFSETQ in the germline V gene. V trimming: 4 bases; J trimming: 5 bases; junction bases outside the gene matches: 5. DNA of the CDR3: TGCGCCAGCAGCAAGGACAGGAGGTATGGCTACACCTTC. Translated, it gives CASSKDRRYGYTF.

Only a few counts were recorded for this clone. The rearrangement uses TRBV7-2 and TRBJ2-7, with TRBD2 as a possible D gene (7 bases). Trimming removed 7 bases from V and 2 bases from J, with 15 bases in between. Germline V lookup: CDR1 SGHTA, CDR2 FQGNSA. The length of the CDR3 is 14 residues. As DNA, the CDR3 is TGTGCCAGCACCCACCGGGGGGCAACCTACGAGCAGTACTTC. Encoded protein: CASTHRGATYEQYF.

This clone has just one count. The chain is built from TRBV18 and TRBJ2-5, with D tentatively TRBD1 (6 bases). This CDR3 is built from 14 residues. Germline V gives CDR1 KGHSH, CDR2 LQKENI. Deletions cut 2 bases from V and 3 bases from J, with 10 bases between. CDR3 nucleotide sequence: TGTGCCAGCTCACCATATAACAGGGAAGAGACCCAGTACTTC. It translates to CASSPYNREETQYF.

V is TRBV7-2 and J is TRBJ2-4; 7 bases are shared with TRBD1. CDR1 is SGHTA and CDR2 is FQGNSA in the germline V gene. The CDR3 length is 13 residues. The trim removed 5 bases at V and 9 bases at J, leaving 7 bases unmatched. CDR3 sequence (DNA): TGTGCCAGCAGCCCCGACAGGGATGGCATTCAGTACTTC. This codes for CASSPDRDGIQYF.

This chain joins TRBV6-6 and TRBJ1-1; TRBD1 aligns across 7 bases. Looked up from germline, CDR1 is MNHNY and CDR2 is SVGAGI (reference sequence). CDR3 length equals 16 residues. The J segment lost 0 bases and the V segment lost 7 bases, leaving 11 bases of the junction unmatched. This CDR3 reads CASNRQGGSVNTEAFF. Here the CDR3 DNA reads TGTGCCAGCAACAGACAGGGTGGCTCGGTGAACACTGAAGCTTTCTTT.

J is TRBJ1-3 and V is TRBV2; maybe TRBD1 (5 bases). CDR1 and CDR2 (germline): SNHLY, FYNNEI. V lost 4 bases, J lost 0 bases, and 10 bases lay in between. This CDR3 has 15 residues. The CDR3 is CASSARTSSGNTIYF. CDR3 DNA sequence: TGTGCCAGCAGTGCAAGGACAAGCTCTGGAAACACCATATATTTT.

The V call is TRBV6-4, the J call TRBJ2-3; a possible D gene is TRBD2 (6 bases). The length of the CDR3 is 14 residues. The germline V gene has CDR1 MRHNA and CDR2 SNTAGT. The V gene lost 3 bases and the J gene lost 5 bases, with 12 bases spanning the gap. The CDR3, as DNA: TGTGCCAGCAGTGAAGGCGGGATTGTAGATACGCAGTATTTT. Protein: CASSEGGIVDTQYF.

The chain combines TRBV27 with TRBJ2-7; D remains ambiguous. Trimming took off 6 bases at V and 4 bases at J, with 13 bases between the two ends. The CDR3 totals 13 residues. Germline CDR1 MNHEY, CDR2 SMNVEV (reference sequence). CDR3 DNA: TGTGCCAGCAGCCCTGGAAGACTGTACGAGCAGTACTTC. Protein: CASSPGRLYEQYF.

V and J are TRBV5-1 and TRBJ2-5; D is perhaps TRBD1 (5 bases). V lost 3 bases and J lost 5, with 8 bases in between. Germline loops: CDR1 SGHRS, CDR2 YFSETQ. The CDR3 runs 12 residues. Written as DNA, the CDR3 is TGCGCCAGCAGCTCAGGGTGGGAGACCCAGTACTTC. Translating gives CASSSGWETQYF.

CDR3 sequence: CASSFSSGVTAYEQYF. The CDR3 coding sequence is TGTGCCAGCAGTTTCTCCAGCGGGGTGACGGCCTACGAGCAGTACTTC. The chain joins TRBV6-5 to TRBJ2-7; 7 bases are shared with TRBD2. Germline CDR1 MNHEY, CDR2 SVGAGI. CDR3 length: 16 amino acids. J was trimmed by 2 bases and V by 4 bases; bases with no gene match: 11.

This clone occurred a few times. The rearrangement uses TRBV7-9 and TRBJ1-2; D remains ambiguous. V lost 4 bases, J lost 13 bases, and 31 bases lay in between. Germline CDR1 reads SEHNR; CDR2 reads FQNEAQ (reference sequence). The CDR3 runs 17 residues. As DNA, the CDR3 is TGTGCCAGCAGCTACTTGGGGAAGGTGCGGGAGACTAAGGCCTTCACCTTC. Amino acid sequence: CASSYLGKVRETKAFTF.

The chain links TRBV6-1 to TRBJ2-1; TRBD2 is a possible D gene (6 bases). Germline V CDR1 and CDR2: MNHNS, SASEGT. The CDR3 covers 13 residues. V was clipped by 7 bases and J by 3 bases, with 10 bases between them. CDR3: CASIASVYNEQFF. In DNA, the CDR3 is TGTGCCAGCATAGCTAGCGTCTACAATGAGCAGTTCTTC.

This clone was counted once. The J gene is TRBJ2-3, the V gene TRBV29-1; D gene uncertain. The CDR3 covers 14 residues. The V and J ends lost 3 bases and 7 bases respectively, with 17 bases between them. The V gene's germline CDR1 is SQVTM and CDR2 ANQGSEA. The chain's CDR3 is CSVDAGSAIYTQYF. The CDR3 DNA is TGCAGCGTTGATGCAGGAAGTGCCATTTATACGCAGTATTTT.

The J gene is TRBJ2-3, the V gene TRBV4-2; 13 bases line up with TRBD2. The germline CDR1 and CDR2 sequences are LGHNA and YNFKEQ. The V segment lost 4 bases and the J segment 0 bases; nucleotides outside the gene matches: 4. The CDR3 runs to 17 residues. The CDR3 here is CASSPILAGGSTDTQYF. CDR3 nucleotide sequence: TGTGCCAGCAGCCCGATACTAGCGGGGGGGAGCACAGATACGCAGTATTTT.

The chain joins TRBV7-9 to TRBJ2-1; D not resolved. Looked up from germline, CDR1 is SEHNR and CDR2 is FQNEAQ (reference sequence). The germline V and J ends were trimmed by 5 bases and 6 bases, with 8 bases remaining between them. This CDR3 contains 12 residues. The CDR3 here is CASSREVNEQFF. CDR3 coding DNA: TGTGCCAGCAGCCGAGAAGTCAATGAGCAGTTCTTC.

The V call is TRBV6-5, the J call TRBJ1-3; perhaps TRBD1 as D (5 bases). Trimming pared 0 bases from V and 2 bases from J, leaving 11 bases between. Germline assignment: CDR1 MNHEY and CDR2 SVGAGI. CDR3 length: 16 amino acids. This chain's CDR3 is CASSYSWRGTGNTIYF. Written as DNA, the CDR3 is TGTGCCAGCAGTTACTCATGGAGGGGAACTGGAAACACCATATATTTT.

This clone appeared a few times. The rearrangement joins TRBV4-3 to TRBJ2-3; 16 nucleotides line up with TRBD2. V was clipped by 4 bases and J by 8 bases; unmatched bases: 3. The CDR3 extends over 15 amino acids. The germline CDR1 and CDR2 sequences are LGHNA and YSLEER. CDR3 in amino acids: CASSPGLAGGCTQYF. The CDR3 nucleotides are TGCGCCAGCAGCCCGGGACTAGCGGGAGGGTGTACGCAGTATTTT.

The CDR3 coding sequence is TGTGCCAGCGGTCTCTTCACGGGACAGGGGATAAATGAGCAGTTCTTC. Translation gives CASGLFTGQGINEQFF. The rearrangement uses TRBV28 and TRBJ2-1; TRBD1 aligns across 10 bases. Losses at the gene ends were 8 bases for V and 7 bases for J; bases not matched to a gene: 14. The CDR3 length is 16 residues. Germline-derived CDR1 and CDR2 are MDHEN and SYDVKM.

CDR3 sequence reads: CASSLSGENTGELFF. The CDR3 region has the DNA TGTGCCAGCAGCTTATCCGGAGAGAACACCGGGGAGCTGTTTTTT. The chain combines TRBV5-5 with TRBJ2-2; D unresolved. Germline loops: CDR1 SGHKS, CDR2 YYEKEE (reference sequence). Trimming pared 2 bases from V and 1 base from J, leaving 9 bases between. CDR3 size: 15 residues.

V gene TRBV28 combines with J gene TRBJ2-3; TRBD2 might be the D (6 bases). The germline V gene encodes CDR1 MDHEN and CDR2 SYDVKM. The V end was cut by 3 bases, the J end by 1 base, with 11 bases between. The CDR3 spans 15 residues. The CDR3 sequence: CASSFSRGGTDTQYF. The CDR3 nucleotides are TGTGCCAGCAGTTTTTCGCGGGGCGGCACAGATACGCAGTATTTT.